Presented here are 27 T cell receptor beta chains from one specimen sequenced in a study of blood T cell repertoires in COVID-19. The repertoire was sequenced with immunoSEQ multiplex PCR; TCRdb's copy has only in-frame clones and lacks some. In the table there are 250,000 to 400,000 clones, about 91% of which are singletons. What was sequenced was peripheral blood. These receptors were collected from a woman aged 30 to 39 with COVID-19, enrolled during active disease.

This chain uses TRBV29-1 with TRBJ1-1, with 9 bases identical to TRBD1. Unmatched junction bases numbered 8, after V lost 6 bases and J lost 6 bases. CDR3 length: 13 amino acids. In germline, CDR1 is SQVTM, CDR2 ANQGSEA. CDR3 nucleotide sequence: TGCAGCGTAGCGACAGGGGGTACGGCTGAAGCTTTCTTT. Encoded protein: CSVATGGTAEAFF.

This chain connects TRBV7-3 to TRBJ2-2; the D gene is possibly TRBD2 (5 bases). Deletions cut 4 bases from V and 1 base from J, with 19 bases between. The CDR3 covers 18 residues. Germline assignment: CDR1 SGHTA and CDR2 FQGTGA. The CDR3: CASSSLGSGRGNTGELFF. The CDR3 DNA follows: TGTGCCAGCAGCTCCCTAGGGAGCGGACGGGGGAACACCGGGGAGCTGTTTTTT.

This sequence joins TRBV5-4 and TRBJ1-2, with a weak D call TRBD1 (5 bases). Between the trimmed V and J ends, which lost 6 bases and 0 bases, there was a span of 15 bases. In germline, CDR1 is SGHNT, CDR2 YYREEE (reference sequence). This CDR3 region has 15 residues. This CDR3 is CASNSRSGANYGYTF. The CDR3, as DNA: TGTGCCAGCAACTCACGGTCGGGGGCTAACTATGGCTACACCTTC.

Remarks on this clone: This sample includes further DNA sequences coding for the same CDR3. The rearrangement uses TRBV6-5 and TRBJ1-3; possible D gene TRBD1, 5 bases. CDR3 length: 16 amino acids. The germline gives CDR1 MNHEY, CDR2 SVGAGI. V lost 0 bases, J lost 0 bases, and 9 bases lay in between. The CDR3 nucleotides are TGTGCCAGCAGTTACTCGCAGGGTGTCTCTGGAAACACCATATATTTT. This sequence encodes CASSYSQGVSGNTIYF.

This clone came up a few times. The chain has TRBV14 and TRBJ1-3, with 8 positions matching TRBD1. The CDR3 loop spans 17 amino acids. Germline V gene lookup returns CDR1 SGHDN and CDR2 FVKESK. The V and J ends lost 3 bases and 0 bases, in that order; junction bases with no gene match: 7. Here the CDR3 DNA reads TGTGCCAGCAGCCATTTGGACAGGGCCATCTCTGGAAACACCATATATTTT. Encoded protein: CASSHLDRAISGNTIYF. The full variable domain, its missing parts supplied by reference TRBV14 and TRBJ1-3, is EAGVTQFPSHSVIEKGQTVTLRCDPISGHDNLYWYRRVMGKEIKFLLHFVKESKQDESGMPNNRFLAERTGGTYSTLKVQPAELEDSGVYFCASSHLDRAISGNTIYFGEGSWLTVV.

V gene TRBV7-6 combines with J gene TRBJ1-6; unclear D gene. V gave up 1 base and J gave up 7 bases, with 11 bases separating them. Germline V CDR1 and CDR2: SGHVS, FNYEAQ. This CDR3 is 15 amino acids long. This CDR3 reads CASSLGSGWNSPLHF. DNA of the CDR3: TGTGCCAGCAGCTTAGGCTCCGGGTGGAATTCACCCCTCCACTTT.

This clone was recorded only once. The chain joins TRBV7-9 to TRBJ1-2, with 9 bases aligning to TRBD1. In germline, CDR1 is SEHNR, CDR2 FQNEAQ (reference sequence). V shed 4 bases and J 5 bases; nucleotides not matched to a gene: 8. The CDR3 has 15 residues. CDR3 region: CASSSPGQGEYGYTF. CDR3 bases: TGTGCCAGCAGCTCACCGGGACAGGGAGAATATGGCTACACCTTC.

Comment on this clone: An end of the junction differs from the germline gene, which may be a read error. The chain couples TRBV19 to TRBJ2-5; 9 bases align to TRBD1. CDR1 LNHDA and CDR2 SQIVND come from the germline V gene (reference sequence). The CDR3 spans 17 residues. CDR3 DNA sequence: TGTGCCAGTAGTATGAGTGTGGGGACAGGGATACAAGAAACCCAGTACTTC. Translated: CASSMSVGTGIQETQYF.

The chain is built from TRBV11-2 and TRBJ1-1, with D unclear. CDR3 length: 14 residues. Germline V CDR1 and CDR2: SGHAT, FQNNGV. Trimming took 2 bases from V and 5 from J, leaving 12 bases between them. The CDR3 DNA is TGTGCCAGCAGCTTAATCCCAGGCGGGACTGAAGCTTTCTTT. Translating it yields CASSLIPGGTEAFF.

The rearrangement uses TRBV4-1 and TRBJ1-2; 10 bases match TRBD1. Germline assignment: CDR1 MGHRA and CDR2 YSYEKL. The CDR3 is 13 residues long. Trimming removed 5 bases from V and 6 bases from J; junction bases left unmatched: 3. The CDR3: CASSWDRGDGYTF. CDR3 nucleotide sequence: TGCGCCAGCAGCTGGGACAGGGGTGATGGCTACACCTTC.

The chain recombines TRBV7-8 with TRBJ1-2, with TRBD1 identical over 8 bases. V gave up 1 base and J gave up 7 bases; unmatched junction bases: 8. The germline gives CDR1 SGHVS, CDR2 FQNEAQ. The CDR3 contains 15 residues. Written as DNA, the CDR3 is TGTGCCAGCAGCTTAGTTAGGAAGACAGGGGTTGGCTACACCTTC. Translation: CASSLVRKTGVGYTF.

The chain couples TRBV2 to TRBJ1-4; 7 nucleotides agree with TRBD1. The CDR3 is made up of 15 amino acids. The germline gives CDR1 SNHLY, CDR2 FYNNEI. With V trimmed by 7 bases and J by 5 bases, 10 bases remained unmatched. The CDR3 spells CASKGWDSINEKLFF. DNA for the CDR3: TGTGCCAGCAAAGGTTGGGACAGCATAAATGAAAAACTGTTTTTT.

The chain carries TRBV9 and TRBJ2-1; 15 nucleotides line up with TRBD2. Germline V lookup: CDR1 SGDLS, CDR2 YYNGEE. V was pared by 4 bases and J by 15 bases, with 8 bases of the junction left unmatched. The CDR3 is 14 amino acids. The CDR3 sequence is CASSPRTSGGAPFF. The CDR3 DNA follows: TGTGCCAGCAGCCCCCGGACTAGCGGGGGGGCCCCGTTCTTC. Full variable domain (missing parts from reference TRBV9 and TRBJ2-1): DSGVTQTPKHLITATGQRVTLRCSPRSGDLSVYWYQQSLDQGLQFLIQYYNGEERAKGNILERFSAQQFPDLHSELNLSSLELGDSALYFCASSPRTSGGAPFFGPGTRLTVL.

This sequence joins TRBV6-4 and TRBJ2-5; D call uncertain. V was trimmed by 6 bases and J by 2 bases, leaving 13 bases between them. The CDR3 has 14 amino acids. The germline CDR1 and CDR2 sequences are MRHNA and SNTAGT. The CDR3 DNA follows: TGTGCCAGCAGATTACGCACGGAGCAAGAGACCCAGTACTTC. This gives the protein CASRLRTEQETQYF.

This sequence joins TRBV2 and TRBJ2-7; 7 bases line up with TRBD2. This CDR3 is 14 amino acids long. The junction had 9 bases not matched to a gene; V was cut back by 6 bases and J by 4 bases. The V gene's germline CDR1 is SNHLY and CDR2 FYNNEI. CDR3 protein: CASRAMGGWYEQYF. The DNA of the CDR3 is TGTGCCAGCAGGGCAATGGGGGGGTGGTACGAGCAGTACTTC.

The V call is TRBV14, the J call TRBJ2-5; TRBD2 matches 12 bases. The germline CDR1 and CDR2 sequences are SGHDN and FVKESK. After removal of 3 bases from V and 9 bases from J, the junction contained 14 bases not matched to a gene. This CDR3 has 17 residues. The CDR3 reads CASSQRGGLAGPGAQYF. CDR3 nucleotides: TGTGCCAGCAGCCAGCGGGGCGGACTAGCGGGACCGGGGGCCCAGTACTTC.

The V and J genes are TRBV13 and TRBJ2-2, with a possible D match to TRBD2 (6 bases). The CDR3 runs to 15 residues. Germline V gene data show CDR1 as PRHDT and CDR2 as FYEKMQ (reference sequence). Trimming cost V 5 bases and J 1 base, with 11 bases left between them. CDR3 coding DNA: TGTGCCAGCAGCCCAATGGGGGGGAACACCGGGGAGCTGTTTTTT. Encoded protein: CASSPMGGNTGELFF.

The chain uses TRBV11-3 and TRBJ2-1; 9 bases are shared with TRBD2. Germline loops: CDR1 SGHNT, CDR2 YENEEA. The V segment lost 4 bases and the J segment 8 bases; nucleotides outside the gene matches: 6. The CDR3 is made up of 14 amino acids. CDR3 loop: CASSSSGGWYEQFF. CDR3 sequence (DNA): TGTGCCAGCAGCTCAAGCGGGGGGTGGTATGAGCAGTTCTTC. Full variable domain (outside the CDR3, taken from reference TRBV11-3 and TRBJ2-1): EAGVVQSPRYKIIEKKQPVAFWCNPISGHNTLYWYLQNLGQGPELLIRYENEEAVDDSQLPKDRFSAERLKGVDSTLKIQPAELGDSAVYLCASSSSGGWYEQFFGPGTRLTVL.

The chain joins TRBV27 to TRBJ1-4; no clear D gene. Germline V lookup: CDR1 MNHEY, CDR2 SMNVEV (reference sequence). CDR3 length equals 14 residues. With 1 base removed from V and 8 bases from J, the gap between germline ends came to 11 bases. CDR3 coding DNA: TGTGCCAGCAGTTTATGGGCCGGATACGAAAAACTGTTTTTT. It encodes CASSLWAGYEKLFF.

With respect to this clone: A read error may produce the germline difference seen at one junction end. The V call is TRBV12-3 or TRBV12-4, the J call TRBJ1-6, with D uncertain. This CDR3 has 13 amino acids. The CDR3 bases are TGTGCCAGCAGCCGCGGCACTTTTTCAACCCTCCACTTT. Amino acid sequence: CASSRGTFSTLHF.

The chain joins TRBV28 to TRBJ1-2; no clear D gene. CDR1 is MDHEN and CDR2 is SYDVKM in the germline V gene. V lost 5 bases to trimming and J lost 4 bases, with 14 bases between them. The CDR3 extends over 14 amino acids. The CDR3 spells CASSGRVRTYGYTF. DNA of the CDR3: TGTGCCAGCAGTGGGAGGGTTCGGACCTATGGCTACACCTTC.

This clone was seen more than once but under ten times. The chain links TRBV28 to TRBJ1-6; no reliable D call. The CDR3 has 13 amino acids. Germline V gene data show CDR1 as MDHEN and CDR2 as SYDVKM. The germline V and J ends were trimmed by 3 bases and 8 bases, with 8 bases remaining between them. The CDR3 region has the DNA TGTGCCAGCAGTTTTGACAATTATTCACCCCTCCACTTT. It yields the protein CASSFDNYSPLHF.

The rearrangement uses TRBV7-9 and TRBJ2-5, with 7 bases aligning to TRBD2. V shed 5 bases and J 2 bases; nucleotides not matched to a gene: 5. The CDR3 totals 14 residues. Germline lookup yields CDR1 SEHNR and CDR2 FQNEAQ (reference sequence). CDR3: CASSLRLAQETQYF. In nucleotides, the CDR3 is TGTGCCAGCAGCCTCAGACTAGCTCAAGAGACCCAGTACTTC.

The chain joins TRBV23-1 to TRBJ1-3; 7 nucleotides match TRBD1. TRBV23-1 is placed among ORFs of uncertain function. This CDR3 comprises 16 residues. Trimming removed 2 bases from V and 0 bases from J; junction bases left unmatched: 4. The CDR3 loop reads CASSQTRDSSGNTIYF. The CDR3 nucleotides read TGCGCCAGCAGTCAAACGAGGGACAGCTCTGGAAACACCATATATTTT.

The DNA for the CDR3 is TGTGCCAGCAGTTTATCCTGGACTCACGGGGAGCTGTTTTTT. Translated: CASSLSWTHGELFF. This chain links TRBV27 with TRBJ2-2, with a weak D call TRBD2 (5 bases). V lost 0 bases to trimming and J lost 7 bases, with 9 bases between them. The CDR3 sequence is 14 residues long. The germline CDR1 and CDR2 sequences are MNHEY and SMNVEV (reference sequence).

The CDR3 DNA sequence: TGCGCCAGCAGCTATTCTGGACAGCCGAGCTCCTACGAGCAGTACTTC. This gives the protein CASSYSGQPSSYEQYF. The chain links TRBV5-1 to TRBJ2-7; tentatively, D is TRBD1 (6 bases). From germline, CDR1 is SGHRS and CDR2 YFSETQ. This CDR3 contains 16 residues. Trimming pared 3 bases from V and 0 bases from J, leaving 16 bases between. Together with reference TRBV5-1 and TRBJ2-7, the CDR3 gives the full variable domain: KAGVTQTPRYLIKTRGQQVTLSCSPISGHRSVSWYQQTPGQGLQFLFEYFSETQRNKGNFPGRFSGRQFSNSRSEMNVSTLELGDSALYLCASSYSGQPSSYEQYFGPGTRLTVT.

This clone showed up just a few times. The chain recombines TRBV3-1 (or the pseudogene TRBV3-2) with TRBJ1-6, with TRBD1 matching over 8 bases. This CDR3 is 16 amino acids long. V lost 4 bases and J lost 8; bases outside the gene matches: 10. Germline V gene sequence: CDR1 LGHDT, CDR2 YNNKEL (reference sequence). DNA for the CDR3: TGTGCCAGCAGCCTAAGGACAGGGTTTGGTGATTCACCCCTCCACTTT. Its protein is CASSLRTGFGDSPLHF.